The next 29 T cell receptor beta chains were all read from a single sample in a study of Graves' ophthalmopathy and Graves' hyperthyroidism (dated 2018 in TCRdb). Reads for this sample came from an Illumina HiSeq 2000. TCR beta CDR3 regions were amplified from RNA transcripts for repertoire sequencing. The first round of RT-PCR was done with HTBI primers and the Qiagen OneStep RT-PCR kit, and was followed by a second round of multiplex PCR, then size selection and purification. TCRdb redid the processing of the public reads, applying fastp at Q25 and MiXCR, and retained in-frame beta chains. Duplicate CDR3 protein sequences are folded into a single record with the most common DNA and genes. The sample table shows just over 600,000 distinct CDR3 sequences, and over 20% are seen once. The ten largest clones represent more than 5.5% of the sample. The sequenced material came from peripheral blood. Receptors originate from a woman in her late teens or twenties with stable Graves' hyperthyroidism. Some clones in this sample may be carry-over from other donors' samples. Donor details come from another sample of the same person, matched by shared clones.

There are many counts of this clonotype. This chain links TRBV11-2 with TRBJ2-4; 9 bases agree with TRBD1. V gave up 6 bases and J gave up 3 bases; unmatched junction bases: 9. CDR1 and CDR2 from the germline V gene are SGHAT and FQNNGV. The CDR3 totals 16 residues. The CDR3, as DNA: TGTGCCAGCAGTTCAAGCTGGACAGGGGTCAAAAACATTCAGTACTTC. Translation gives CASSSSWTGVKNIQYF.

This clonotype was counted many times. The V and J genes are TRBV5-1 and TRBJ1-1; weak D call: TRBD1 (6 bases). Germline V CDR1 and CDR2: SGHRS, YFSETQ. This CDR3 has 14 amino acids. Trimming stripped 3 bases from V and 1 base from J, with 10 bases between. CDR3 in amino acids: CASSSTGKNTEAFF. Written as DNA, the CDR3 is TGCGCCAGCAGCTCTACAGGGAAGAACACTGAAGCTTTCTTT. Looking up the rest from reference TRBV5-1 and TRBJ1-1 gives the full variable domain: KAGVTQTPRYLIKTRGQQVTLSCSPISGHRSVSWYQQTPGQGLQFLFEYFSETQRNKGNFPGRFSGRQFSNSRSEMNVSTLELGDSALYLCASSSTGKNTEAFFGQGTRLTVV.

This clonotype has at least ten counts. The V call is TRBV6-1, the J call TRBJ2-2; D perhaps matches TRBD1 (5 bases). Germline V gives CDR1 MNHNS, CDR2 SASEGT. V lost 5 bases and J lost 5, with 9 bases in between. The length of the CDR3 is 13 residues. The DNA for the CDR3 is TGTGCCAGCAGTCGGACACGAACCGGGGAGCTGTTTTTT. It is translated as CASSRTRTGELFF.

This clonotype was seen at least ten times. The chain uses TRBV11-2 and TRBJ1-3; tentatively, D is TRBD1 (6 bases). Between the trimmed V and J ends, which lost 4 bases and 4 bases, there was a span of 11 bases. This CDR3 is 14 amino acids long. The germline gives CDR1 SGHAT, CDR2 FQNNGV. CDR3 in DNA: TGTGCCAGCAGCTCGTCGACAGGAGGAAACACCATATATTTT. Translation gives CASSSSTGGNTIYF.

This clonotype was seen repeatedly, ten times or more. CDR3 region: CASMASGGAETQYF. Here the CDR3 DNA reads TGTGCCAGCATGGCTAGCGGGGGGGCCGAGACCCAGTACTTC. V gene TRBV6-2 or TRBV6-3 combines with J gene TRBJ2-5; 12 bases agree with TRBD2. The germline V gene has CDR1 MNHEY and CDR2 SVGEGT. Trimming removed 7 bases from V and 5 bases from J; junction bases left unmatched: 5. The CDR3 runs 14 residues.

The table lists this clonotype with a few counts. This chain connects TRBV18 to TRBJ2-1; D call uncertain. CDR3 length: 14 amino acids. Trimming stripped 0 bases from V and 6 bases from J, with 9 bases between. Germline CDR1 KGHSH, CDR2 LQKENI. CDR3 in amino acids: CASSPPVSLNEQFF. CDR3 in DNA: TGTGCCAGCTCACCACCTGTAAGCCTCAATGAGCAGTTCTTC.

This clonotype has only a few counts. CDR3 coding DNA: TGCGCCAGCAGCCCGGGACAGGGGATAAATCAGCCCCAGCATTTT. Protein sequence: CASSPGQGINQPQHF. The rearrangement joins TRBV5-1 to TRBJ1-5; 10 bases fit TRBD1. The ends lost 4 bases at V and 4 bases at J; junction bases unmatched: 5. The CDR3 covers 15 residues. CDR1 and CDR2 (germline): SGHRS, YFSETQ.

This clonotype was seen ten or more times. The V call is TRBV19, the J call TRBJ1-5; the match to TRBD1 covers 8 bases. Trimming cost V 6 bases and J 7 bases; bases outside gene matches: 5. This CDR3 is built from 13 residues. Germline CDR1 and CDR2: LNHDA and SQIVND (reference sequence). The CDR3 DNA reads TGTGCCAGTAGCGACAGGGGAAGCCAGCCCCAGCATTTT. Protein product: CASSDRGSQPQHF.

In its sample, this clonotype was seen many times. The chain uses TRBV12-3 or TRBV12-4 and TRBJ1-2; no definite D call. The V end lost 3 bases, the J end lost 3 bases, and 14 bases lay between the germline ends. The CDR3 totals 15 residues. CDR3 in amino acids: CASSFGRGVDYGYTF. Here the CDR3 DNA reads TGTGCCAGCAGTTTCGGGCGTGGGGTTGACTATGGCTACACCTTC.

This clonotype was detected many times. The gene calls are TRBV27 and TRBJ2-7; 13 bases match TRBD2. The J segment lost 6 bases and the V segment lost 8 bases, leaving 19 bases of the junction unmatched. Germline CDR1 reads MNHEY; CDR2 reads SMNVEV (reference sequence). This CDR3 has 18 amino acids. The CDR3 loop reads CASPTPAGTSGKTGEQYF. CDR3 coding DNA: TGTGCCAGCCCCACTCCGGCCGGGACTAGCGGGAAAACGGGCGAGCAGTACTTC.

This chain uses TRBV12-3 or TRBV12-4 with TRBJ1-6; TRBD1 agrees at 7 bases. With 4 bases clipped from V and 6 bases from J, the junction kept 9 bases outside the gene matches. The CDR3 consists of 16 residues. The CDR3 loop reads CASSYLGQLLNSPLHF. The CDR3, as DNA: TGTGCCAGCAGTTACTTGGGACAGCTCCTTAATTCACCCCTCCACTTT.

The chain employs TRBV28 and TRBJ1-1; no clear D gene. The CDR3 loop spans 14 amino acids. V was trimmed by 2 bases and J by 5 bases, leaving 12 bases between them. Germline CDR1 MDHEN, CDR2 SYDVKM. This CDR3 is CASSLIGAGTEAFF. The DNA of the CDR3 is TGTGCCAGCAGTTTAATAGGCGCGGGGACTGAAGCTTTCTTT.

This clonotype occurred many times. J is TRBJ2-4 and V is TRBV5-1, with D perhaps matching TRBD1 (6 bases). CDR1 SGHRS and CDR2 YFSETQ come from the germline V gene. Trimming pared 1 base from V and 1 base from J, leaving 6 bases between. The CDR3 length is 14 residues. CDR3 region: CASSLRGAKNIQYF. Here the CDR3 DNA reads TGCGCCAGCAGCTTGAGGGGGGCCAAAAACATTCAGTACTTC.

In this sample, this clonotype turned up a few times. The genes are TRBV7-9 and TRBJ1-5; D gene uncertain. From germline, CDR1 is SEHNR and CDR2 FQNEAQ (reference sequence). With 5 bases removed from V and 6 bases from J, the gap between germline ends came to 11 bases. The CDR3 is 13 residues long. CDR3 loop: CASSLNWGQPQHF. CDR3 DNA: TGTGCCAGCAGCCTAAACTGGGGTCAGCCCCAGCATTTT.

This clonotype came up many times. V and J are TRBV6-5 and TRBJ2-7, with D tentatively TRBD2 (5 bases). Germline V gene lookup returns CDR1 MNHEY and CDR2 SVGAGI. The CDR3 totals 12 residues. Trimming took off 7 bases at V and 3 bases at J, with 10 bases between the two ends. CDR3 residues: CASTGNYYEQYF. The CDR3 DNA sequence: TGTGCCAGCACCGGGAATTACTACGAGCAGTACTTC.

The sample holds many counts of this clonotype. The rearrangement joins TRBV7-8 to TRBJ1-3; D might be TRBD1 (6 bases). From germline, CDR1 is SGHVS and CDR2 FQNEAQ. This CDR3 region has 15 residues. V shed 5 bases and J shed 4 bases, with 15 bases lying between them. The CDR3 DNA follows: TGTGCCAGCAGCCCCCCCGCCAGGGGAGGAAACACCATATATTTT. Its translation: CASSPPARGGNTIYF.

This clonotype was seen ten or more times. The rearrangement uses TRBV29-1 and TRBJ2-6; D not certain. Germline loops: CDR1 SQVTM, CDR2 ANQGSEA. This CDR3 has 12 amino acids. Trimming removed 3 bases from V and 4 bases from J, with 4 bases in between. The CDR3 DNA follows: TGCAGCGTTGATAAAGGGGCCAACGTCCTGACTTTC. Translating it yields CSVDKGANVLTF.

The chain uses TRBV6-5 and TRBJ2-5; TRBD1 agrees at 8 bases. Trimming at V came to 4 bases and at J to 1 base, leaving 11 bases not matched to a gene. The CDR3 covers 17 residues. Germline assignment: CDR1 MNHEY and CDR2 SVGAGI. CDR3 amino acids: CASSSPGVQGGQETQYF. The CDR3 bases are TGTGCCAGCAGTTCACCAGGGGTACAGGGGGGCCAAGAGACCCAGTACTTC.

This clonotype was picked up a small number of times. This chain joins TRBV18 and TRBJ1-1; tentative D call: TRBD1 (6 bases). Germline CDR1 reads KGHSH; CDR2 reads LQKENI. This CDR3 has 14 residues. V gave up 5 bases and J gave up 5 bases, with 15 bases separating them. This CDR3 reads CASSESGANTEAFF. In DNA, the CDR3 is TGTGCCAGCTCAGAATCGGGGGCTAATACTGAAGCTTTCTTT.

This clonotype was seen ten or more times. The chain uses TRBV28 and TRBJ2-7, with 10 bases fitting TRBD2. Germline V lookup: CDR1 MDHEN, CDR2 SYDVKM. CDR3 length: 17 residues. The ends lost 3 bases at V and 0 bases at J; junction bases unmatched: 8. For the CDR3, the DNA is TGTGCCAGCAGTTTCCTCCGCCTAGCGGGAGACTCCTACGAGCAGTACTTC. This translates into CASSFLRLAGDSYEQYF.

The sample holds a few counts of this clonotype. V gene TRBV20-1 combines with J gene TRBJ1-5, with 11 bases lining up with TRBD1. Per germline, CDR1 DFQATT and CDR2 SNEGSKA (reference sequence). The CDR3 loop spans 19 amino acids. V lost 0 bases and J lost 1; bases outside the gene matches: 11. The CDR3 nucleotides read TGCAGTGCTAGAGACCGGGGACAGGGGGTCTCGCGGAGCAATCAGCCCCAGCATTTT. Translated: CSARDRGQGVSRSNQPQHF.

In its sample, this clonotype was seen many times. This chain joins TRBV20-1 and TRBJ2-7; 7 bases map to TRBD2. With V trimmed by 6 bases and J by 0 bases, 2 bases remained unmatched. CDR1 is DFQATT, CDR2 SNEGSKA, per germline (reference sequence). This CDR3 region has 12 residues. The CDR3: CSARDYSYEQYF. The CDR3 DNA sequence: TGCAGTGCCCGGGACTACTCCTACGAGCAGTACTTC.

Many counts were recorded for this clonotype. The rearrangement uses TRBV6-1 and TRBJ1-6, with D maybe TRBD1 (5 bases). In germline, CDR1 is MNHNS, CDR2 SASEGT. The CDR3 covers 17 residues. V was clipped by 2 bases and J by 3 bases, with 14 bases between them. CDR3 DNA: TGTGCCAGCAGTGAATTGTTGCAGGGCCGCTATAATTCACCCCTCCACTTT. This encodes CASSELLQGRYNSPLHF.

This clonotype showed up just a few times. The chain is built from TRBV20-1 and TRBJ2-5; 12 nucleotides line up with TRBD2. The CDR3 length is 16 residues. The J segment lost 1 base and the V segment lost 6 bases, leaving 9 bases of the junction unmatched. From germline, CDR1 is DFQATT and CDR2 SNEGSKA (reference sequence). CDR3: CSARLAGAKIQETQYF. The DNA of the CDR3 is TGCAGTGCCAGACTAGCGGGGGCCAAAATCCAAGAGACCCAGTACTTC.

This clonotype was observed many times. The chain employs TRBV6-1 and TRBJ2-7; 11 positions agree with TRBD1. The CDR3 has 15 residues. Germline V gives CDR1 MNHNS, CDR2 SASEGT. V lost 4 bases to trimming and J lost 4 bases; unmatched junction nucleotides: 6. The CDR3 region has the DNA TGTGCCAGCAGTGCTGGACAGGGGGCCACATACGAGCAGTACTTC. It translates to CASSAGQGATYEQYF.

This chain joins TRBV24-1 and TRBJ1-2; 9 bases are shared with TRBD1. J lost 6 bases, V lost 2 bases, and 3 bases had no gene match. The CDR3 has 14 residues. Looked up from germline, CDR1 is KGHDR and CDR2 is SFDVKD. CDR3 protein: CATSDSGTGNGYTF. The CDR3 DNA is TGTGCCACCAGTGATTCCGGGACAGGGAATGGCTACACCTTC.

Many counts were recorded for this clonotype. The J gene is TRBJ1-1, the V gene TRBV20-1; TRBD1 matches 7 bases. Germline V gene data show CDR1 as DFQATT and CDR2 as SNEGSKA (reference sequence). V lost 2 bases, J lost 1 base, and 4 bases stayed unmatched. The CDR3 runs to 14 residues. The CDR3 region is CSARQGGKNTEAFF. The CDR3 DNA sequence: TGCAGTGCTAGACAGGGGGGAAAGAACACTGAAGCTTTCTTT.

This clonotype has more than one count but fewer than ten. As DNA, the CDR3 is TGTGCCAGCAGCCAAAATGGCGAAAACATTCAGTACTTC. It codes for CASSQNGENIQYF. This chain joins TRBV3-1 and TRBJ2-4; D is ambiguous. Germline CDR1 is LGHDT and CDR2 is YNNKEL (reference sequence). This CDR3 is built from 13 residues. V lost 2 bases to trimming and J lost 5 bases, with 7 bases between them.

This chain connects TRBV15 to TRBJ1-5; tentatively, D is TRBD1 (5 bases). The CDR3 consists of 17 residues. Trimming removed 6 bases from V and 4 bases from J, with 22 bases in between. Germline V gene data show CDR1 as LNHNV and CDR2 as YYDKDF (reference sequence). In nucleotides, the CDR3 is TGTGCCACCAGAGGAGACGCGTGGGGGAAGTCTAATCAGCCCCAGCATTTT. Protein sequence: CATRGDAWGKSNQPQHF. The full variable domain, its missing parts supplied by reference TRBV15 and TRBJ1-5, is DAMVIQNPRYQVTQFGKPVTLSCSQTLNHNVMYWYQQKSSQAPKLLFHYYDKDFNNEADTPDNFQSRRPNTSFCFLDIRSPGLGDTAMYLCATRGDAWGKSNQPQHFGDGTRLSIL.